The T cell receptor beta chain under discussion was sequenced for a study of blood T cell repertoires in COVID-19. Participants were aged about 18 to 100 years from more than 20 US areas. Categorization into cohorts depended on clinical history that participants reported. During the 2 weeks before they entered the study, exposed participants had met someone with a PCR-confirmed or clinician-diagnosed COVID-19 case. Trimming cost V 0 bases and J 6 bases, with 19 bases left between them. Germline V lookup: CDR1 SGHRS, CDR2 YFSETQ. CDR3 length: 17 residues. Source study methods: Estimation of nucleated cell counts relied on the amplification of reference gene primers. Sequencing was performed with immunoSEQ multiplex PCR; in TCRdb, only in-frame clones are kept and a portion is missing. Clonal size and the V and J genes are those of that table, whereas D and trimming came from the DNA. The sample contains about 320,000 clones, 75% to 90% of which appear only once.

This clone came up once. The receptor was derived from a woman in her twenties or thirties who had been exposed to COVID-19. The chain combines TRBV5-1 with TRBJ2-1, with a possible D match to TRBD1 (5 bases). Material for sequencing was PBMCs or T cells enriched from blood (not recorded which). The chain's CDR3 is CASSLGGLDLGANEQFF. CDR3 nucleotide sequence: TGCGCCAGCAGCTTGGGAGGTTTGGACCTAGGGGCCAATGAGCAGTTCTTC. The variable domain in full, completed from reference TRBV5-1 and TRBJ2-1, reads KAGVTQTPRYLIKTRGQQVTLSCSPISGHRSVSWYQQTPGQGLQFLFEYFSETQRNKGNFPGRFSGRQFSNSRSEMNVSTLELGDSALYLCASSLGGLDLGANEQFFGPGTRLTVL.